This is a list of T cell receptor beta chains from one sample in a study of blood T cell repertoires in COVID-19. Some clones are missing from TCRdb's copy, which holds only in-frame ones; the method was immunoSEQ multiplex PCR. The sample gives roughly 150,000 clones, around 89% of which show up once; 2.5% to 3.5% is in the top ten. The sample taken for sequencing was peripheral blood. Receptors originate from a man in his sixties with active or convalescent COVID-19. Each CDR3 is given with its conserved first and last residue. The order of the fields is CDR3 DNA, CDR3 protein, D gene, V gene, CDR3 length, clone size, J gene. D genes are given only for firm matches. Some rows mark clone size as missing; the rest say once, few, many or name a class of expanded clone.

cdr3_nt: TGTGCCAGCAGCCTCCATGGGGGGAGCACCGGGGAGCTGTTTTTT
cdr3_aa: CASSLHGGSTGELFF
d_call: .
v_call: TRBV7-2
cdr3_length: 15
clone_size: .
j_call: TRBJ2-2

cdr3_nt: TGTGCCAGCAGCGCCGTGGTGGGAGGCAGCCAAGAGACCCAGTACTTC
cdr3_aa: CASSAVVGGSQETQYF
d_call: .
v_call: TRBV5-4
cdr3_length: 16
clone_size: .
j_call: TRBJ2-5

cdr3_nt: TGTGCCAGCAGTTTACGGGGACAGAGAACTGAAGCTTTCTTT
cdr3_aa: CASSLRGQRTEAFF
d_call: TRBD1
v_call: TRBV27
cdr3_length: 14
clone_size: .
j_call: TRBJ1-1

cdr3_nt: TGTGCCAGCAGCGCAGGACTAGCACCAAGCTACGAGCAGTACTTC
cdr3_aa: CASSAGLAPSYEQYF
d_call: TRBD2
v_call: TRBV7-2
cdr3_length: 15
clone_size: .
j_call: TRBJ2-7

cdr3_nt: TGTGCCAGCACCCGCAGGGAGGGCGGCACTGAAGCTTTCTTT
cdr3_aa: CASTRREGGTEAFF
d_call: .
v_call: TRBV6-6
cdr3_length: 14
clone_size: .
j_call: TRBJ1-1

cdr3_nt: TGTGCCAGCAGTTACTCTTCCCGGGTGTCGTACACTGAAGCTTTCTTT
cdr3_aa: CASSYSSRVSYTEAFF
d_call: .
v_call: TRBV6-5
cdr3_length: 16
clone_size: .
j_call: TRBJ1-1

cdr3_nt: TGTGCCTGGATTCCGGGACAGAGAAACTATGGCTACACCTTC
cdr3_aa: CAWIPGQRNYGYTF
d_call: TRBD1
v_call: TRBV30
cdr3_length: 14
clone_size: .
j_call: TRBJ1-2

cdr3_nt: TGTGCCAGCAGCGTCACTAGCGTGGGCTACAATGAGCAGTTCTTC
cdr3_aa: CASSVTSVGYNEQFF
d_call: TRBD2
v_call: TRBV7-9
cdr3_length: 15
clone_size: .
j_call: TRBJ2-1

cdr3_nt: TGTGCCTGGACCGTAGGGGGCGCCCCCACAGATACGCAGTATTTT
cdr3_aa: CAWTVGGAPTDTQYF
d_call: TRBD1
v_call: TRBV30
cdr3_length: 15
clone_size: .
j_call: TRBJ2-3

cdr3_nt: TGCGCCAGCAGCTTGGCGATTAATACGGGGAATGAGCAGTTCTTC
cdr3_aa: CASSLAINTGNEQFF
d_call: .
v_call: TRBV5-1
cdr3_length: 15
clone_size: .
j_call: TRBJ2-1

cdr3_nt: TGCGCCAGCAGCGTAGGACAGGGTGTTAACCAGCCCCAGCATTTT
cdr3_aa: CASSVGQGVNQPQHF
d_call: TRBD1
v_call: TRBV5-1
cdr3_length: 15
clone_size: few
j_call: TRBJ1-5

cdr3_nt: TGCAGCGGGAGGGGACAGGGAAGAGAAAAACTGTTTTTT
cdr3_aa: CSGRGQGREKLFF
d_call: TRBD1
v_call: TRBV29-1
cdr3_length: 13
clone_size: .
j_call: TRBJ1-4

cdr3_nt: TGTGCCAGCAGATTCGGGACAGGGAACACTGAAGCTTTCTTT
cdr3_aa: CASRFGTGNTEAFF
d_call: TRBD1
v_call: TRBV3-1/TRBV3-2
cdr3_length: 14
clone_size: .
j_call: TRBJ1-1

cdr3_nt: TGTGCCAGCAGTTTGGGAGGGAACAGCTATGGCTACACCTTC
cdr3_aa: CASSLGGNSYGYTF
d_call: .
v_call: TRBV28
cdr3_length: 14
clone_size: .
j_call: TRBJ1-2

cdr3_nt: TGTGCCAGCAGCTTAGACTCGGGGGTGGGCACCGGGGAGCTGTTTTTT
cdr3_aa: CASSLDSGVGTGELFF
d_call: .
v_call: TRBV5-4
cdr3_length: 16
clone_size: .
j_call: TRBJ2-2

cdr3_nt: TGTGCCAGCAGCCCCTGGGCAGGAAATGTCTATGGCTACACCTTC
cdr3_aa: CASSPWAGNVYGYTF
d_call: .
v_call: TRBV28
cdr3_length: 15
clone_size: few
j_call: TRBJ1-2

cdr3_nt: TGCAGCGTTGTACGCCTAGACTACAATGAGCAGTTCTTC
cdr3_aa: CSVVRLDYNEQFF
d_call: .
v_call: TRBV29-1
cdr3_length: 13
clone_size: .
j_call: TRBJ2-1

cdr3_nt: TGTGCCAGCAGGCGGGAGGTCAACACAGATACGCAGTATTTT
cdr3_aa: CASRREVNTDTQYF
d_call: TRBD2
v_call: TRBV4-2
cdr3_length: 14
clone_size: .
j_call: TRBJ2-3

cdr3_nt: TGCGCCAGCAGCTTGGGTTCCTTCGCCTACGAGCAGTACTTC
cdr3_aa: CASSLGSFAYEQYF
d_call: .
v_call: TRBV5-1
cdr3_length: 14
clone_size: .
j_call: TRBJ2-7

cdr3_nt: TGTGCCACCATACTCTACCGGACTAGCGGGGGGGAGACCCAGTACTTC
cdr3_aa: CATILYRTSGGETQYF
d_call: TRBD2
v_call: TRBV24-1
cdr3_length: 16
clone_size: .
j_call: TRBJ2-5